The 32 T cell receptor beta chains reported below all come from one sample, sequenced in a study of T-cell memory formation after mild COVID-19 listed by TCRdb under 2021. Receptor amplification or capture employed 5' RACE. This sample was sequenced with an Illumina NovaSeq 6000. TCRdb's own reprocessing of the public reads used fastp at Q25 and MiXCR and kept productive beta chains. Entries are consolidated by CDR3 protein sequence, retaining the most common genes and DNA. A total of some 320,000 distinct CDR3 sequences appear in this sample, 15% to 20% of them only once. The ten largest clones take up 20% to 25% of the sample. The sequencing sample was made of PBMCs or a T cell subset sorted from them (not recorded which). These TCRs come from a man younger than 35 who had mild COVID-19 (a few samples of this study predate the infection). The sample titles of this study are shuffled in the database, so cell type and time point are left out; the donor was told from shared clones.

J is TRBJ1-2 and V is TRBV18; tentatively, D is TRBD1 (6 bases). Deletions cut 4 bases from V and 8 bases from J, with 20 bases between. From germline, CDR1 is KGHSH and CDR2 LQKENI. This CDR3 has 15 amino acids. The CDR3 sequence: CASSQRPRGDFGYTF. The CDR3 DNA follows: TGTGCCAGCTCACAAAGGCCCAGGGGTGATTTCGGCTACACCTTC.

The chain links TRBV5-1 to TRBJ1-1, with D unresolved. Trimming removed 4 bases from V and 3 bases from J, with 16 bases in between. The CDR3 sequence is 15 residues long. Germline CDR1 reads SGHRS; CDR2 reads YFSETQ. The CDR3 DNA is TGCGCCAGCAGCCTCTCCCCTACCCCCGACACTGAAGCTTTCTTT. Amino acid sequence: CASSLSPTPDTEAFF.

The chain carries TRBV7-9 and TRBJ2-7, with D perhaps TRBD2 (5 bases). The CDR3 contains 14 residues. Per the germline V gene, CDR1 is SEHNR and CDR2 is FQNEAQ (reference sequence). V gave up 2 bases and J gave up 2 bases, with 10 bases separating them. CDR3 DNA: TGTGCCAGCAGCTTATTAGCGACGACCTACGAGCAGTACTTC. It codes for CASSLLATTYEQYF.

V usage is TRBV4-1 and J usage is TRBJ2-4, with a weak D call TRBD1 (5 bases). V lost 0 bases and J lost 9, with 21 bases in between. CDR1 is MGHRA and CDR2 is YSYEKL in the germline V gene. The CDR3 sequence is 17 residues long. CDR3 residues: CASSQDGAGRIRSIQYF. The DNA of the CDR3 is TGCGCCAGCAGCCAAGATGGGGCAGGTAGGATCCGGAGCATTCAGTACTTC.

This clonotype was recorded at least ten times. The chain couples TRBV12-3 or TRBV12-4 to TRBJ2-2; the D call may be TRBD1 or TRBD2 (5 bases each). There are 16 residues in the CDR3. Trimming cost V 5 bases and J 9 bases, with 22 bases left between them. The CDR3 region has the DNA TGTGCCAGCAGTCCAAGAGTCGTGGGGGATCAAAGGGAGCTGTTTTTT. This codes for CASSPRVVGDQRELFF.

The chain couples TRBV29-1 to TRBJ1-2; TRBD1 might be the D (6 bases). Germline-derived CDR1 and CDR2 are SQVTM and ANQGSEA. With 6 bases removed from V and 4 bases from J, the gap between germline ends came to 12 bases. CDR3 length: 12 residues. The CDR3 is CSVGPRGYGYTF. CDR3 bases: TGCAGCGTAGGTCCCAGGGGCTATGGCTACACCTTC.

This clonotype was detected a few times. The rearrangement links TRBV7-9 to TRBJ2-5; D perhaps matches TRBD2 (6 bases). There are 16 residues in the CDR3. Germline V gene data show CDR1 as SEHNR and CDR2 as FQNEAQ (reference sequence). Trimming took 3 bases from V and 3 from J, leaving 17 bases between them. CDR3 sequence reads: CASSLGIWEVEETQYF. Written as DNA, the CDR3 is TGTGCCAGCAGCTTGGGTATTTGGGAGGTGGAAGAGACCCAGTACTTC. The complete variable domain, with remaining parts taken from reference TRBV7-9 and TRBJ2-5, reads DTGVSQNPRHKITKRGQNVTFRCDPISEHNRLYWYRQTLGQGPEFLTYFQNEAQLEKSRLLSDRFSAERPKGSFSTLEIQRTEQGDSAMYLCASSLGIWEVEETQYFGPGTRLLVL.

The gene calls are TRBV27 and TRBJ2-3; D unclear. The CDR3 extends over 14 amino acids. V lost 2 bases to trimming and J lost 2 bases, with 8 bases between them. The V gene's germline CDR1 is MNHEY and CDR2 SMNVEV (reference sequence). Here the CDR3 DNA reads TGTGCCAGCAGTTTAACTGTACACACAGATACGCAGTATTTT. The encoded protein is CASSLTVHTDTQYF.

This clonotype was detected ten times or more. The chain combines TRBV20-1 with TRBJ2-1; 7 bases are shared with TRBD2. The CDR3 is made up of 13 amino acids. V was pared by 4 bases and J by 4 bases, with 4 bases of the junction left unmatched. Per the germline V gene, CDR1 is DFQATT and CDR2 is SNEGSKA (reference sequence). CDR3 in amino acids: CSAMGGLYNEQFF. As DNA, the CDR3 is TGCAGTGCTATGGGAGGGCTATACAATGAGCAGTTCTTC.

The chain joins TRBV6-5 to TRBJ2-5, with 11 bases fitting TRBD2. CDR1 is MNHEY and CDR2 is SVGAGI in the germline V gene. The V segment lost 9 bases and the J segment 2 bases; nucleotides outside the gene matches: 5. CDR3 length equals 14 residues. The CDR3 DNA follows: TGTGCCAGTGCGGGGACTAGCGGTCAAGAGACCCAGTACTTC. This encodes CASAGTSGQETQYF.

The chain couples TRBV11-2 to TRBJ2-5; unclear D gene. V was cut by 1 base and J by 3 bases, with 6 bases left in between. This CDR3 is 13 amino acids long. Germline V gene lookup returns CDR1 SGHAT and CDR2 FQNNGV. DNA of the CDR3: TGTGCCAGCAGCTTAGTCTGGGAAGAGACCCAGTACTTC. Its protein product is CASSLVWEETQYF. The full variable domain, its missing parts supplied by reference TRBV11-2 and TRBJ2-5, is EAGVAQSPRYKIIEKRQSVAFWCNPISGHATLYWYQQILGQGPKLLIQFQNNGVVDDSQLPKDRFSAERLKGVDSTLKIQPAKLEDSAVYLCASSLVWEETQYFGPGTRLLVL.

The chain links TRBV18 to TRBJ2-7; 11 nucleotides align to TRBD1. The CDR3 is made up of 15 amino acids. The V gene's germline CDR1 is KGHSH and CDR2 LQKENI. V lost 3 bases, J lost 2 bases, and 3 bases stayed unmatched. The CDR3 is CASSPGQGETYEQYF. CDR3 sequence (DNA): TGTGCCAGCTCACCGGGACAGGGGGAAACCTACGAGCAGTACTTC.

In its sample, this clonotype was seen many times. V and J are TRBV5-4 and TRBJ1-2, with D perhaps matching TRBD1 (6 bases). The V end lost 4 bases, the J end lost 10 bases, and 11 bases lay between the germline ends. Germline V gene data show CDR1 as SGHNT and CDR2 as YYREEE (reference sequence). The CDR3 has 11 amino acids. The CDR3 is CASSATGYYTF. CDR3 sequence (DNA): TGTGCCAGCAGCGCCACAGGGTACTACACCTTC.

This clonotype has just a few counts. The genes are TRBV12-3 or TRBV12-4 and TRBJ1-4; TRBD1 matches at 10 bases. V lost 2 bases and J lost 7; bases outside the gene matches: 10. This CDR3 spans 17 amino acids. The CDR3 nucleotides read TGTGCCAGCAGTTTATTTGGATTGACAGGGGGCCTTGAAAAACTGTTTTTT. Amino acid sequence: CASSLFGLTGGLEKLFF.

This rearrangement joins TRBV27 to TRBJ2-5; the D is unclear. V lost 2 bases, J lost 5 bases, and 9 bases lay in between. This CDR3 comprises 13 residues. Per the germline V gene, CDR1 is MNHEY and CDR2 is SMNVEV (reference sequence). Here the CDR3 DNA reads TGTGCCAGCAGTTTAGTAGTAGGGGAGACCCAGTACTTC. It yields the protein CASSLVVGETQYF.

In this sample, this clonotype turned up a few times. The J gene is TRBJ2-7, the V gene TRBV4-3; D is perhaps TRBD2 (5 bases). The CDR3 extends over 14 amino acids. Trimming removed 3 bases at V and 2 bases at J, with 11 bases between. In germline, CDR1 is LGHNA, CDR2 YSLEER. CDR3 sequence reads: CASSHSTGTYEQYF. The CDR3 nucleotides read TGCGCCAGCAGCCATAGTACGGGAACCTACGAGCAGTACTTC.

The chain is built from TRBV15 and TRBJ2-2; D perhaps matches TRBD2 (5 bases). This CDR3 is built from 13 residues. V lost 5 bases and J lost 4, with 8 bases in between. Germline CDR1 is LNHNV and CDR2 is YYDKDF (reference sequence). The CDR3 here is CATSARGTGELFF. The CDR3 DNA reads TGTGCCACCAGCGCCCGGGGCACCGGGGAGCTGTTTTTT.

The sample holds many counts of this clonotype. The CDR3: CSVEGSEVTQYF. The DNA of the CDR3 is TGCAGCGTTGAAGGTAGTGAGGTTACGCAGTATTTT. The chain recombines TRBV29-1 with TRBJ2-3; D gene ambiguous. CDR3 length: 12 residues. The germline CDR1 and CDR2 sequences are SQVTM and ANQGSEA. V lost 1 base, J lost 8 bases, and 10 bases lay in between.

This clonotype was seen more than once but under ten times. The gene calls are TRBV12-5 and TRBJ2-5; TRBD1 matches 7 bases. The germline gives CDR1 LGHNT, CDR2 FRNRAP. This CDR3 comprises 14 residues. V was pared by 4 bases and J by 5 bases, with 7 bases of the junction left unmatched. The CDR3 loop is CASGWGQLGETQYF. The DNA of the CDR3 is TGTGCTAGTGGTTGGGGACAGCTGGGGGAGACCCAGTACTTC.

This clonotype was observed at least ten times. The chain uses TRBV20-1 and TRBJ1-5; D gene ambiguous. From germline, CDR1 is DFQATT and CDR2 SNEGSKA (reference sequence). The V end lost 1 base, the J end lost 4 bases, and 11 bases lay between the germline ends. This CDR3 spans 14 amino acids. The CDR3 DNA follows: TGCAGTGCTAGAGTCGGCCTCGATAATCAGCCCCAGCATTTT. The encoded protein is CSARVGLDNQPQHF.

The chain carries TRBV2 and TRBJ2-7; a weak D match, TRBD2 (6 bases). The CDR3 covers 13 residues. V gave up 4 bases and J gave up 7 bases, with 14 bases separating them. The germline V gene encodes CDR1 SNHLY and CDR2 FYNNEI. CDR3 in DNA: TGTGCCAGCAGTGCTCCGGGGGTTTGGGAGCAGTACGTC. Protein product: CASSAPGVWEQYV.

J is TRBJ2-5 and V is TRBV2; 11 nucleotides line up with TRBD2. Germline assignment: CDR1 SNHLY and CDR2 FYNNEI. The CDR3 consists of 14 residues. V shed 7 bases, J shed 2 bases, and the junction held 3 bases outside the gene matches. Here the CDR3 reads CASTGLAVQETQYF. The CDR3 bases are TGTGCCAGCACGGGACTAGCGGTTCAAGAGACCCAGTACTTC.

This clonotype appeared a few times. This sequence joins TRBV28 and TRBJ2-7; D unclear. The CDR3 extends over 14 amino acids. Germline V gene sequence: CDR1 MDHEN, CDR2 SYDVKM. V gave up 6 bases and J gave up 0 bases, with 12 bases separating them. Here the CDR3 DNA reads TGTGCCAGCAGGCCTATCAGTAGCTCCTACGAGCAGTACGTC. Translating gives CASRPISSSYEQYV.

The chain links TRBV29-1 to TRBJ1-1, with TRBD1 matching over 9 bases. Germline loops: CDR1 SQVTM, CDR2 ANQGSEA. The ends lost 6 bases at V and 4 bases at J; junction bases unmatched: 9. The CDR3 covers 14 residues. The DNA of the CDR3 is TGCAGCGTAACAGGGGGCGTTTTGGGCACTGAAGCTTTCTTT. It encodes CSVTGGVLGTEAFF.

This clonotype was picked up a small number of times. CDR3 region: CASSPLAWGLENEQFF. In DNA form, the CDR3 reads TGTGCCAGCAGTCCCCTGGCGTGGGGGCTAGAGAATGAGCAGTTCTTC. This sequence joins TRBV6-5 and TRBJ2-1, with D perhaps matching TRBD1 (6 bases). CDR1 and CDR2 from the germline V gene are MNHEY and SVGAGI. The V gene lost 5 bases and the J gene lost 7 bases, with 21 bases spanning the gap. The CDR3 sequence is 16 residues long.

The V and J genes are TRBV7-2 and TRBJ1-2, with TRBD1 as a possible D gene (5 bases). V lost 3 bases to trimming and J lost 4 bases, with 18 bases between them. Per germline, CDR1 SGHTA and CDR2 FQGNSA. This CDR3 comprises 16 residues. In DNA, the CDR3 is TGTGCCAGCAGCTTGGGGCGTTTGGTCGCGGGCTATGGCTACACCTTC. It yields the protein CASSLGRLVAGYGYTF. The whole variable domain, filled in from reference TRBV7-2 and TRBJ1-2, reads GAGVSQSPSNKVTEKGKDVELRCDPISGHTALYWYRQSLGQGLEFLIYFQGNSAPDKSGLPSDRFSAERTGGSVSTLTIQRTQQEDSAVYLCASSLGRLVAGYGYTFGSGTRLTVV.

The chain joins TRBV7-2 to TRBJ2-3, with unresolved D. CDR3 length: 11 amino acids. The germline CDR1 and CDR2 sequences are SGHTA and FQGNSA. The germline V and J ends were trimmed by 0 bases and 14 bases, with 9 bases remaining between them. CDR3 DNA sequence: TGTGCCAGCAGCTTAGCTGCGCTGCGGTATTTT. As protein: CASSLAALRYF.

The V and J genes are TRBV7-2 and TRBJ2-6; D is ambiguous. The length of the CDR3 is 14 residues. Germline CDR1 is SGHTA and CDR2 is FQGNSA. V was shortened by 5 bases and J by 4 bases, with 9 bases between the two germline ends. For the CDR3, the DNA is TGTGCCAGCAGCGTACAGTACGGGGCCAACGTCCTGACTTTC. This encodes CASSVQYGANVLTF.

This clonotype was seen more than once but under ten times. CDR3 nucleotide sequence: TGTGCCATCAGTGACCCTAAGGGGAAGGACACTGAAGCTTTCTTT. This translates into CAISDPKGKDTEAFF. The V and J genes are TRBV10-3 and TRBJ1-1, with D perhaps matching TRBD1 (5 bases). V lost 3 bases, J lost 3 bases, and 14 bases lay in between. CDR1 is ENHRY and CDR2 is SYGVKD in the germline V gene. The CDR3 is 15 amino acids.

The chain is built from TRBV2 and TRBJ2-5, with D unresolved. V was cut by 2 bases and J by 5 bases, with 12 bases left in between. CDR1 and CDR2 (germline): SNHLY, FYNNEI. The CDR3 has 14 residues. The CDR3, as DNA: TGTGCCAGCAGTGAATACCCCTGGTCGGAGACCCAGTACTTC. Protein sequence: CASSEYPWSETQYF.

The chain is built from TRBV3-1 and TRBJ2-1, with D unresolved. This CDR3 comprises 13 residues. Trimming took off 7 bases at V and 4 bases at J, with 11 bases between the two ends. Germline V gene data show CDR1 as LGHDT and CDR2 as YNNKEL (reference sequence). The CDR3 here is CASMQRAYNEQFF. CDR3 DNA: TGTGCCAGCATGCAACGGGCTTACAATGAGCAGTTCTTC.

This clonotype was detected only a few times. The chain uses TRBV4-1 and TRBJ1-1, with a tentative D call TRBD1 (5 bases). Germline CDR1 reads MGHRA; CDR2 reads YSYEKL. V was pared by 3 bases and J by 0 bases, with 14 bases between. The CDR3 runs to 16 residues. The CDR3 DNA is TGCGCCAGCAGCCAGGACCCAGACAGACTGAACACTGAAGCTTTCTTT. It codes for CASSQDPDRLNTEAFF.